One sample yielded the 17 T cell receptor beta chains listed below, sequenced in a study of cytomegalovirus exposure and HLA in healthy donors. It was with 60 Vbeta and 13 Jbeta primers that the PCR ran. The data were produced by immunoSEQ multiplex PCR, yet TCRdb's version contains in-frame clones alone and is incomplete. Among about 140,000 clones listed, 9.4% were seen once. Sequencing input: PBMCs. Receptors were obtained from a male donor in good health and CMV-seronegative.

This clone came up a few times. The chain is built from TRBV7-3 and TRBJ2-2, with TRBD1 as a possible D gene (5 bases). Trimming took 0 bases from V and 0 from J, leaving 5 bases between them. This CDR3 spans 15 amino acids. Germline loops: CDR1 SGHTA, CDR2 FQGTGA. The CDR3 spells CASSLTGANTGELFF. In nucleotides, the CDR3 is TGTGCCAGCAGCTTAACAGGGGCGAACACCGGGGAGCTGTTTTTT.

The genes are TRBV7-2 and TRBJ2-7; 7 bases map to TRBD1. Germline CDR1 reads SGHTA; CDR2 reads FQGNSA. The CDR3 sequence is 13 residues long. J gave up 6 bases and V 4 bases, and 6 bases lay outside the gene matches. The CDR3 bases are TGTGCCAGCAGCTATCAGGGGGTAGGCGAGCAGTACTTC. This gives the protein CASSYQGVGEQYF.

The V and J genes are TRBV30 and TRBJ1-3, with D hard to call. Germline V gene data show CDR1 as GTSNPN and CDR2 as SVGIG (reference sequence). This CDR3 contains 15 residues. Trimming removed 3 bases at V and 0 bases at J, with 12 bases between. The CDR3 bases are TGTGCCTGGAGCCCCGGGATTCTCTCTGGAAACACCATATATTTT. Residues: CAWSPGILSGNTIYF.

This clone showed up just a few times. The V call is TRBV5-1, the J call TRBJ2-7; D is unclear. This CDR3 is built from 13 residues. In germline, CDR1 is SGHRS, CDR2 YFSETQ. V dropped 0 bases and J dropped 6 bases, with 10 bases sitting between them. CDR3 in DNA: TGCGCCAGCAGCTTGGGGGCCCCGGCCGAGCAGTACTTC. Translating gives CASSLGAPAEQYF.

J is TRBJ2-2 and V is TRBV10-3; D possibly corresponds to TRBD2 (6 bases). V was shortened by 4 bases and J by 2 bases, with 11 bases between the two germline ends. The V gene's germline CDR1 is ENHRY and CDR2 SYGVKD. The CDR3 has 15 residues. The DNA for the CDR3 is TGTGCCATCAGTGGTTCGCGGGGTAACACCGGGGAGCTGTTTTTT. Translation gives CAISGSRGNTGELFF.

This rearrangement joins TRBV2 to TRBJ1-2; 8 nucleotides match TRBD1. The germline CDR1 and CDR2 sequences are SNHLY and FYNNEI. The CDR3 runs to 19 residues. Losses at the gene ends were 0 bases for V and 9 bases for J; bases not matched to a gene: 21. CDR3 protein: CASSEALRSTVRQGLCYTF. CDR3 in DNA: TGTGCCAGCAGTGAAGCGCTTCGGTCGACCGTAAGACAGGGGCTATGCTACACCTTC.

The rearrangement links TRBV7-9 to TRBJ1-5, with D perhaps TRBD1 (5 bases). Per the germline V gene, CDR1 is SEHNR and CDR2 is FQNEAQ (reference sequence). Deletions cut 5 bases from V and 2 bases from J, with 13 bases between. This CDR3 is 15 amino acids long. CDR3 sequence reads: CASSPSSGGNQPQHF. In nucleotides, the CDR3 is TGTGCCAGCAGCCCATCGTCGGGGGGCAATCAGCCCCAGCATTTT.

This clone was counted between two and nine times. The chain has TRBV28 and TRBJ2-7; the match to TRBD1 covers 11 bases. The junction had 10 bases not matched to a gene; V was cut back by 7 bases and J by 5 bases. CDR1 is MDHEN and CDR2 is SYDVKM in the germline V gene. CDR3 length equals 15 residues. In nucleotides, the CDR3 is TGTGCCAGCAATCCCATAGGACAGGGGGCGAACGAGCAGTACTTC. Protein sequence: CASNPIGQGANEQYF.

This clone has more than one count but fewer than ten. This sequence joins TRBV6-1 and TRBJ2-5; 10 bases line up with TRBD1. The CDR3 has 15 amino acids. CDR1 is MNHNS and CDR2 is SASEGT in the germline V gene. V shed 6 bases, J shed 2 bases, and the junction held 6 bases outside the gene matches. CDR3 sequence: CASSVRDRGQETQYF. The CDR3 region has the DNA TGTGCCAGCAGCGTCCGGGACAGGGGACAAGAGACCCAGTACTTC.

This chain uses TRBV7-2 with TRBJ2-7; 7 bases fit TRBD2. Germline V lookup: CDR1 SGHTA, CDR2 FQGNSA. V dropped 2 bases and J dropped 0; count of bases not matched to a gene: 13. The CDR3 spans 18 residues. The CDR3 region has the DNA TGTGCCAGCAGCTTAAGGGAATCCCTAGCGGCGAGCTCCTACGAGCAGTACTTC. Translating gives CASSLRESLAASSYEQYF.

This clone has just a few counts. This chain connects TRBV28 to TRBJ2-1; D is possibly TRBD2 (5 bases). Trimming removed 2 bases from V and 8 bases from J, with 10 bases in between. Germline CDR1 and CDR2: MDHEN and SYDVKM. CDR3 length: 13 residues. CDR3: CASSLRVGDEQFF. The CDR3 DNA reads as TGTGCCAGCAGTTTAAGGGTCGGGGATGAGCAGTTCTTC.

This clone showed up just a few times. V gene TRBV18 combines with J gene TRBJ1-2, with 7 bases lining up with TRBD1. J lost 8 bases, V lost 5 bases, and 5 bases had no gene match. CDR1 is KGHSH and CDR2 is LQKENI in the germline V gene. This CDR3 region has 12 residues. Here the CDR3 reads CASSSDREGYTF. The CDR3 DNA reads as TGTGCCAGCTCATCCGACAGGGAGGGCTACACCTTC.

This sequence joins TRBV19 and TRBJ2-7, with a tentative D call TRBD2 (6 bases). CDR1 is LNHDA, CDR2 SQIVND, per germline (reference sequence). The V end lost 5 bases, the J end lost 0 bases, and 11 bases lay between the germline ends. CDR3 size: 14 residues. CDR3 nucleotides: TGTGCCAGTAGTGCGGGAACCAGCTCCTACGAGCAGTACTTC. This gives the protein CASSAGTSSYEQYF.

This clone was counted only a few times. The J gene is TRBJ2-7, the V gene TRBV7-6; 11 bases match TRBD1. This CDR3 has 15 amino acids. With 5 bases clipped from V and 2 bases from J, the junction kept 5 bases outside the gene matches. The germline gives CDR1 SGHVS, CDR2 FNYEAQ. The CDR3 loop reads CASSPGTGGTYEQYF. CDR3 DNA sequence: TGTGCCAGCAGCCCCGGGACAGGGGGTACCTACGAGCAGTACTTC.

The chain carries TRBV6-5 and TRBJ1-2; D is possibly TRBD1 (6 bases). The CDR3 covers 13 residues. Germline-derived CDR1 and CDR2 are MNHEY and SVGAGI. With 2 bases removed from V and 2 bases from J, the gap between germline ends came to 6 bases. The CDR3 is CASSYDRNYGYTF. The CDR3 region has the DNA TGTGCCAGCAGTTACGACAGGAACTATGGCTACACCTTC.

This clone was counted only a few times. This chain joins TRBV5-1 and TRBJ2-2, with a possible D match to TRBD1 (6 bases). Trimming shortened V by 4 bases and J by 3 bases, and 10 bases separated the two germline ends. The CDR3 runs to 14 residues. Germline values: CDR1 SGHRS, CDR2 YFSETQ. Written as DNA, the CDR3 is TGCGCCAGCAGCGTCCAGGGGTACACCGGGGAGCTGTTTTTT. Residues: CASSVQGYTGELFF.

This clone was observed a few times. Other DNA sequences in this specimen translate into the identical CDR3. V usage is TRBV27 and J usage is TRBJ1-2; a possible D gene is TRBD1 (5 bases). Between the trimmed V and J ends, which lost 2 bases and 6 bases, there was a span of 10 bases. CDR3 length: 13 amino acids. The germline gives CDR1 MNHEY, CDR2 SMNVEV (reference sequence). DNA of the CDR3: TGTGCCAGCAGTTTAGGGCAGGGTGATGGCTACACCTTC. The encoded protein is CASSLGQGDGYTF.